The rows below give T cell receptor beta chains drawn from one sample of a study of blood T cell repertoires in COVID-19. Profiling relied on immunoSEQ multiplex PCR, and the TCRdb table lists in-frame clones only, not all of them. Among 80,000 to 130,000 clones listed, roughly 89% were seen once. Input material: peripheral blood. The source of these receptors is a man aged 70 or older with acute or convalescent COVID-19. The CDR3 runs from the conserved cysteine through the conserved F or W. Fields, in order: V gene, D gene, J gene, clone size, CDR3 protein, CDR3 DNA. The D gene is left open where the match is weak. Clone size appears in some rows only: once, few, many, or a class for an expanded clone.

>TRBV11-2|TRBD1|TRBJ2-1|.
CASSPRTGMVNEQFF
TGTGCCAGCAGCCCGCGGACAGGGATGGTCAATGAGCAGTTCTTC
>TRBV6-5|.|TRBJ1-1|once
CASFPRSRLGTEAFF
TGTGCCAGCTTCCCCCGCTCTAGGCTAGGCACTGAAGCTTTCTTT
>TRBV6-1|.|TRBJ1-5|.
CASSEALRGGSNQPQHF
TGTGCCAGCAGTGAAGCGCTTCGGGGAGGCAGCAATCAGCCCCAGCATTTT
>TRBV19|.|TRBJ1-2|.
CASSIMAAYGYTF
TGTGCCAGTAGTATAATGGCAGCGTATGGCTACACCTTC
>TRBV6-5|TRBD2|TRBJ2-5|.
CAIAGGEQETQYF
TGTGCCATAGCGGGAGGGGAACAAGAGACCCAGTACTTC
>TRBV30|TRBD1|TRBJ1-2|.
CAWSWGDSSNYGYTF
TGTGCCTGGAGTTGGGGGGACAGTTCAAACTATGGCTACACCTTC
>TRBV6-5|TRBD1|TRBJ1-2|.
CASMSDRGFGYTF
TGTGCCAGCATGAGTGACAGGGGGTTTGGCTACACCTTC
>TRBV12-5|TRBD2|TRBJ2-3|.
CASGLVTSGGDTQYF
TGTGCTAGTGGTTTGGTAACTAGCGGGGGTGATACGCAGTATTTT
>TRBV15|TRBD1|TRBJ1-3|.
CATSRGDRLTGNTIYF
TGTGCCACCAGCAGGGGGGACAGACTTACTGGAAACACCATATATTTT
>TRBV6-5|.|TRBJ1-2|.
CASSSPGQGNYGYTF
TGTGCCAGCAGTTCGCCAGGGCAGGGAAACTATGGCTACACCTTC
>TRBV2|.|TRBJ1-1|.
CASRGPVLGAFF
TGTGCCAGCAGGGGCCCCGTCCTCGGAGCTTTCTTT
>TRBV18|TRBD1|TRBJ1-1|.
CASSPGQPYTEAFF
TGTGCCAGCTCGCCGGGACAGCCGTACACTGAAGCTTTCTTT
>TRBV28|.|TRBJ2-7|.
CASSLPDRGNEQYF
TGTGCCAGCAGTTTACCGGACAGAGGAAACGAGCAGTACTTC
>TRBV5-1|.|TRBJ1-6|.
CASSLSPSGAYNSPLHF
TGCGCCAGCAGCTTGAGCCCCTCCGGGGCCTATAATTCACCCCTCCACTTT
>TRBV6-5|.|TRBJ1-1|.
CASSYFVATEAFF
TGTGCCAGCAGTTACTTTGTGGCCACTGAAGCTTTCTTT
>TRBV5-1|TRBD2|TRBJ2-7|.
CASSMTSDTYEQYF
TGCGCCAGCAGCATGACTAGCGATACCTACGAGCAGTACTTC
>TRBV11-3|TRBD2|TRBJ2-7|.
CASSLGLAVGSEQYF
TGTGCCAGCAGCCTAGGACTAGCGGTCGGTAGCGAGCAGTACTTC
>TRBV10-3|TRBD1|TRBJ2-2|.
CAISDPGQGYTGELFF
TGTGCCATCAGTGACCCCGGACAGGGTTACACCGGGGAGCTGTTTTTT
>TRBV4-1|TRBD2|TRBJ2-1|.
CASSQDMWTSGGSSYNEQFF
TGCGCCAGCAGCCAAGATATGTGGACTAGCGGGGGGAGCTCCTACAATGAGCAGTTCTTC
>TRBV10-2|TRBD1|TRBJ2-5|.
CASFRQGQGETQYF
TGCGCCAGCTTCCGACAGGGGCAGGGAGAGACCCAGTACTTC
>TRBV7-9|TRBD1|TRBJ1-1|few
CASAGTGEEAFF
TGTGCCAGCGCCGGGACAGGGGAAGAAGCTTTCTTT
>TRBV6-5|.|TRBJ1-2|.
CASSYQPQGYGYTF
TGTGCCAGCAGTTACCAACCGCAGGGCTATGGCTACACCTTC
>TRBV6-2/TRBV6-3|.|TRBJ2-7|once
CASSWTQGYEQYF
TGTGCCAGCAGTTGGACACAGGGCTACGAGCAGTACTTC
>TRBV28|.|TRBJ2-3|.
CASSFKWEGDTDTQYF
TGTGCCAGCAGTTTTAAGTGGGAGGGGGACACAGATACGCAGTATTTT
>TRBV7-9|.|TRBJ2-4|once
CASSYQNIQYF
TGTGCCAGCAGCTACCAGAACATTCAGTACTTC
>TRBV6-2/TRBV6-3|.|TRBJ1-3|.
CASSYGGSSGNTIYF
TGTGCCAGCAGTTACGGAGGGAGCTCTGGAAACACCATATATTTT
>TRBV4-1|.|TRBJ1-5|.
CASSQDRGMGNQPQHF
TGCGCCAGCAGCCAAGACAGGGGAATGGGCAATCAGCCCCAGCATTTT
>TRBV11-2|.|TRBJ2-7|once
CASSLVEGPYEQYF
TGTGCCAGCAGCCTAGTGGAGGGGCCATACGAGCAGTACTTC
>TRBV13|TRBD1|TRBJ2-1|.
CASSWDRVSYNEQFF
TGTGCCAGCAGCTGGGACAGGGTGTCTTACAATGAGCAGTTCTTC
>TRBV4-1|TRBD1|TRBJ1-2|.
CASSQESQGGYGYTF
TGCGCCAGCAGCCAAGAATCCCAGGGGGGCTATGGCTACACCTTC
>TRBV25-1|.|TRBJ2-1|.
CASSEGGPSNEQFF
TGTGCCAGCAGTGAAGGGGGCCCTAGCAATGAGCAGTTCTTC
>TRBV3-1/TRBV3-2|.|TRBJ2-1|.
CASSQDSGGSYNEQFF
TGTGCCAGCAGCCAAGATTCCGGGGGATCCTACAATGAGCAGTTCTTC
>TRBV27|.|TRBJ1-2|.
CASRNRELGNYGYTF
TGTGCCAGCAGAAATAGGGAGTTGGGTAACTATGGCTACACCTTC
>TRBV11-2|.|TRBJ1-2|.
CASSPFLGDRSYGYTF
TGTGCCAGCAGCCCCTTCTTAGGGGATCGGTCCTATGGCTACACCTTC
>TRBV4-2|TRBD2|TRBJ2-1|.
CASSQASGRATDEQFF
TGTGCCAGCAGCCAAGCTAGCGGGAGGGCCACGGATGAGCAGTTCTTC
>TRBV11-1|.|TRBJ1-3|few
CASSLLSGSGNTIYF
TGTGCCAGCAGCTTATTATCGGGATCCGGAAACACCATATATTTT
>TRBV4-3|TRBD1|TRBJ1-6|.
CASSHDYRDRGRSPLHF
TGCGCCAGCAGCCATGACTACCGGGACAGGGGGCGTTCACCCCTCCACTTT
>TRBV29-1|.|TRBJ2-5|.
CSVVSRLLQETQYF
TGCAGCGTTGTTTCGCGGCTGCTCCAAGAGACCCAGTACTTC
>TRBV5-1|.|TRBJ2-7|.
CASSLRAPAGAALYEQYF
TGCGCCAGCAGCTTGAGAGCTCCCGCGGGGGCCGCCCTCTACGAGCAGTACTTC
>TRBV3-1/TRBV3-2|.|TRBJ1-5|.
CASSPGLNQPQHF
TGTGCCAGCAGCCCTGGGCTCAATCAGCCCCAGCATTTT
>TRBV30|.|TRBJ2-5|.
CAWTRVGETQYF
TGTGCCTGGACGCGGGTGGGCGAGACCCAGTACTTC
>TRBV27|.|TRBJ1-1|.
CASSLFAGPNTEAFF
TGTGCCAGCAGTTTATTTGCGGGGCCGAACACTGAAGCTTTCTTT
>TRBV5-1|.|TRBJ1-1|once
CASSLNTANTEAFF
TGCGCCAGCAGCTTAAATACAGCGAACACTGAAGCTTTCTTT
>TRBV28|.|TRBJ1-1|few
CASSPIDRYTEAFF
TGTGCCAGCAGTCCCATAGACAGGTACACTGAAGCTTTCTTT
>TRBV27|TRBD2|TRBJ2-4|.
CASSPGSGQIKNIQYF
TGTGCCAGCAGCCCCGGTAGCGGGCAGATCAAAAACATTCAGTACTTC
>TRBV27|TRBD2|TRBJ2-1|.
CASSSPSGGVYNEQFF
TGTGCCAGCAGTTCACCGAGCGGGGGAGTCTACAATGAGCAGTTCTTC
>TRBV7-8|TRBD1|TRBJ2-5|.
CASSLLGQGIGETQYF
TGTGCCAGCAGCTTACTTGGACAGGGGATAGGAGAGACCCAGTACTTC
>TRBV10-3|TRBD2|TRBJ2-1|.
CAISENSGRGSEQFF
TGTGCCATCAGTGAGAATAGCGGGAGGGGCAGTGAGCAGTTCTTC
>TRBV28|.|TRBJ2-1|once
CASSLWAGYLGSQTYNEQFF
TGTGCCAGCAGTTTATGGGCGGGCTACCTCGGGAGCCAAACCTACAATGAGCAGTTCTTC
>TRBV29-1|TRBD2|TRBJ2-1|.
CSVDPSGNHNEQFF
TGCAGCGTTGACCCGAGCGGGAATCACAATGAGCAGTTCTTC
>TRBV3-1/TRBV3-2|.|TRBJ1-3|.
CASSLRSSGNTIYF
TGTGCCAGCAGCCTCAGAAGCTCTGGAAACACCATATATTTT
>TRBV12-3/TRBV12-4|.|TRBJ2-1|.
CASSFPMNEQFF
TGTGCCAGCAGTTTCCCTATGAATGAGCAGTTCTTC
>TRBV19|.|TRBJ1-2|.
CASGTLRGYGYTF
TGTGCCAGTGGTACCCTGAGAGGCTATGGCTACACCTTC
>TRBV7-7|.|TRBJ2-5|.
CASSLEVGGETQYF
TGTGCCAGCAGCTTAGAAGTAGGGGGAGAGACCCAGTACTTC
>TRBV4-3|.|TRBJ1-6|.
CASSHAPGRADSPLHF
TGCGCCAGCAGCCACGCCCCGGGCAGGGCTGATTCACCCCTCCACTTT
>TRBV24-1|TRBD2|TRBJ2-1|.
CATSLAGIGNEQFF
TGTGCCACCAGTCTAGCGGGAATAGGGAATGAGCAGTTCTTC
>TRBV5-1|.|TRBJ1-1|.
CASSFAGYNTEAFF
TGCGCCAGCAGCTTCGCAGGATATAACACTGAAGCTTTCTTT